The next 29 T cell receptor beta chains were all read from a single sample in a study of T-cell reconstitution after alpha-beta-depleted transplantation in children. The library targeted TCRbeta and was prepared with unique molecular identifiers. TCRdb analysed the PCR reads with MiXCR anew, one entry per CDR3 protein. The sample lists 200,000 to 300,000 distinct CDR3 sequences; 20% to 30% were seen once. Sequences were derived from PBMCs, mostly from graft donor cells, sampled 360 days after TCRalphabeta/CD19-depleted stem cell transplant. These receptors were obtained from a female patient aged 2-15 years who had a stem cell transplant for congenital amegakaryocytic thrombocytopenia, so the T cells may come from the graft donor.

CDR3 residues: CASSLYRANQPQHF. DNA for the CDR3: TGTGCCAGCAGTTTATACCGGGCGAATCAGCCCCAGCATTTT. The V and J genes are TRBV12-3 or TRBV12-4 and TRBJ1-5; no reliable D call. This CDR3 region has 14 residues. Trimming shortened V by 2 bases and J by 4 bases, and 9 bases separated the two germline ends.

The sample holds a few counts of this clonotype. The chain couples TRBV12-3 or TRBV12-4 to TRBJ1-1; D remains ambiguous. V lost 3 bases to trimming and J lost 0 bases, with 8 bases between them. This CDR3 spans 14 amino acids. This CDR3 reads CASSFGPMNTEAFF. CDR3 DNA: TGTGCCAGCAGTTTCGGGCCTATGAACACTGAAGCTTTCTTT.

This rearrangement joins TRBV20-1 to TRBJ2-3, with 11 bases matching TRBD1. V dropped 2 bases and J dropped 4; count of bases not matched to a gene: 8. Germline lookup yields CDR1 DFQATT and CDR2 SNEGSKA (reference sequence). This CDR3 is 16 amino acids long. The CDR3 bases are TGCAGTGCTAGACCCGGGACAGGGGGTATTGCAGATACGCAGTATTTT. Its translation is CSARPGTGGIADTQYF.

In this sample, this clonotype turned up a few times. This chain links TRBV10-3 with TRBJ2-7; D possibly corresponds to TRBD1 (6 bases). This CDR3 comprises 14 residues. Looked up from germline, CDR1 is ENHRY and CDR2 is SYGVKD. Between the trimmed V and J ends, which lost 4 bases and 5 bases, there was a span of 15 bases. The CDR3 spells CAISVARGGDEQYF. The CDR3 bases are TGTGCCATCAGTGTAGCCAGGGGTGGCGACGAGCAGTACTTC.

This clonotype was seen a few times. The chain is built from TRBV20-1 and TRBJ2-7; the match to TRBD1 covers 7 bases. The V gene end was trimmed by 4 bases and the J gene end by 2 bases; junction bases not matched to a gene: 5. CDR3 length: 13 residues. Germline-derived CDR1 and CDR2 are DFQATT and SNEGSKA (reference sequence). The CDR3 DNA follows: TGCAGTGCTAAAGGGACAGTGGCCTACGAGCAGTACTTC. Translation: CSAKGTVAYEQYF.

The V call is TRBV4-2, the J call TRBJ1-6; D ambiguous. Germline lookup yields CDR1 LGHNA and CDR2 YNFKEQ. This CDR3 has 14 residues. V was pared by 0 bases and J by 6 bases, with 6 bases between. The CDR3 reads CASSQEGLNSPLHF. In DNA, the CDR3 is TGTGCCAGCAGCCAAGAGGGCCTTAATTCACCCCTCCACTTT.

This clonotype was observed at least ten times. The chain employs TRBV28 and TRBJ2-7; D may match TRBD1 or TRBD2 (6 bases each). The CDR3 has 14 residues. Trimming took 5 bases from V and 13 from J, leaving 24 bases between them. CDR1 and CDR2 (germline): MDHEN, SYDVKM. The CDR3 DNA reads as TGTGCCAGCAGTCCCGGGACAAACTCCTACGGGAGATACTTC. It specifies CASSPGTNSYGRYF.

This clonotype appeared a few times. The chain recombines TRBV11-2 with TRBJ2-3; D ambiguous. V was trimmed by 3 bases and J by 1 base, leaving 8 bases between them. CDR3 length: 14 amino acids. Germline lookup yields CDR1 SGHAT and CDR2 FQNNGV. The CDR3 reads CASSFRRGTDTQYF. Written as DNA, the CDR3 is TGTGCCAGCAGCTTCAGACGGGGCACAGATACGCAGTATTTT.

This chain uses TRBV29-1 with TRBJ2-3; D might be TRBD1 (6 bases). Deletions cut 3 bases from V and 5 bases from J, with 18 bases between. The germline CDR1 and CDR2 sequences are SQVTM and ANQGSEA. The CDR3 consists of 15 residues. Here the CDR3 reads CSVEGQGRGVDTQYF. The DNA of the CDR3 is TGCAGCGTTGAGGGGCAGGGGAGAGGGGTAGATACGCAGTATTTT.

This clonotype was counted only a few times. The chain recombines TRBV10-3 with TRBJ2-1, with D perhaps TRBD1 (5 bases). CDR3 length: 12 amino acids. Germline CDR1 and CDR2: ENHRY and SYGVKD. The V gene lost 8 bases and the J gene lost 10 bases, with 15 bases spanning the gap. This CDR3 reads CAIGAHIGEQFF. The CDR3 nucleotides read TGTGCCATCGGGGCTCACATAGGGGAGCAGTTCTTC.

The rearrangement joins TRBV3-1 to TRBJ1-1, with TRBD1 as a possible D gene (5 bases). Trimming stripped 5 bases from V and 5 bases from J, with 18 bases between. The CDR3 spans 15 residues. Germline CDR1 and CDR2: LGHDT and YNNKEL (reference sequence). The CDR3 coding sequence is TGTGCCAGCAGCTACGACCGGGGGACGGGGACTGAAGCTTTCTTT. It specifies CASSYDRGTGTEAFF.

The chain recombines TRBV6-2 or TRBV6-3 with TRBJ2-1, with 12 positions matching TRBD2. The CDR3 spans 13 residues. V shed 8 bases, J shed 13 bases, and the junction held 9 bases outside the gene matches. The V gene's germline CDR1 is MNHEY and CDR2 SVGEGT. Here the CDR3 reads CASGGLAGGAQFF. The DNA for the CDR3 is TGTGCCAGCGGTGGCCTAGCGGGAGGGGCACAGTTCTTC.

This sequence joins TRBV29-1 and TRBJ2-7, with 9 bases matching TRBD2. Trimming removed 4 bases from V and 2 bases from J; junction bases left unmatched: 6. This CDR3 region has 14 residues. Germline V gives CDR1 SQVTM, CDR2 ANQGSEA. Written as DNA, the CDR3 is TGCAGCGTTGGCCGGGCGGGAGGGCCCTACGAGCAGTACTTC. Its translation: CSVGRAGGPYEQYF.

This chain connects TRBV12-3 or TRBV12-4 to TRBJ1-4; 8 bases are shared with TRBD1. The CDR3 has 16 residues. With 6 bases clipped from V and 7 bases from J, the junction kept 13 bases outside the gene matches. CDR3 DNA sequence: TGTGCCAGCAGCCCTATATTCCGACAGGGGTTTGAAAAACTGTTTTTT. It encodes CASSPIFRQGFEKLFF.

This clonotype has more than one count but fewer than ten. The V gene is TRBV27, the J gene TRBJ2-3; 7 positions match TRBD2. The CDR3 extends over 15 amino acids. Per germline, CDR1 MNHEY and CDR2 SMNVEV (reference sequence). The junction had 12 bases not matched to a gene; V was cut back by 5 bases and J by 7 bases. CDR3 nucleotide sequence: TGTGCCAGCAGTACCTACGGACTAGGAGGGAATACGCAGTATTTT. Its protein product is CASSTYGLGGNTQYF.

This clonotype was observed at least ten times. The gene calls are TRBV7-9 and TRBJ1-3, with D maybe TRBD1 (5 bases). V was trimmed by 5 bases and J by 8 bases, leaving 22 bases between them. Germline V CDR1 and CDR2: SEHNR, FQNEAQ (reference sequence). The length of the CDR3 is 16 residues. The CDR3 DNA follows: TGTGCCAGCAGCCCAGGACAATCCTACACAAGGGACACCATATATTTT. Translated: CASSPGQSYTRDTIYF.

DNA of the CDR3: TGTGCCAGCAGTGAATTACACTACGAGCAGTACTTC. It codes for CASSELHYEQYF. The chain uses TRBV25-1 and TRBJ2-7, with D unclear. The CDR3 loop spans 12 amino acids. The V gene lost 1 base and the J gene lost 3 bases, with 4 bases spanning the gap. Germline assignment: CDR1 MGHDK and CDR2 SYGVNS.

The J gene is TRBJ1-1, the V gene TRBV27; D call uncertain. Germline V gene lookup returns CDR1 MNHEY and CDR2 SMNVEV (reference sequence). CDR3 length equals 16 residues. Trimming shortened V by 5 bases and J by 4 bases, and 20 bases separated the two germline ends. Written as DNA, the CDR3 is TGTGCCAGCAGTATATTGAACGTGGCGGAGGGCACTGAAGCTTTCTTT. Its protein product is CASSILNVAEGTEAFF.

This clonotype was observed a handful of times. The genes are TRBV20-1 and TRBJ2-1; 11 nucleotides align to TRBD2. The ends lost 4 bases at V and 2 bases at J; junction bases unmatched: 4. Germline V gene data show CDR1 as DFQATT and CDR2 as SNEGSKA (reference sequence). This CDR3 is built from 15 residues. The CDR3 reads CSAKLAGGPYNEQFF. The CDR3, as DNA: TGCAGTGCTAAGTTAGCGGGAGGGCCCTACAATGAGCAGTTCTTC.

Only a few counts were recorded for this clonotype. This chain links TRBV18 with TRBJ1-4; TRBD1 might be the D (6 bases). Germline-derived CDR1 and CDR2 are KGHSH and LQKENI. Trimming stripped 3 bases from V and 5 bases from J, with 13 bases between. The CDR3 covers 15 residues. In DNA form, the CDR3 reads TGTGCCAGCTCACCGGGGCAGGGGATGAATGAAAAACTGTTTTTT. It translates to CASSPGQGMNEKLFF.

V is TRBV5-1 and J is TRBJ1-1, with TRBD1 matching 7 bases. This CDR3 spans 13 amino acids. Germline values: CDR1 SGHRS, CDR2 YFSETQ. With 3 bases clipped from V and 4 bases from J, the junction kept 3 bases outside the gene matches. The CDR3 sequence: CASSYGQATEAFF. CDR3 nucleotides: TGCGCCAGCAGCTATGGACAGGCCACTGAAGCTTTCTTT.

The chain couples TRBV28 to TRBJ1-5; 7 bases map to TRBD1. Germline CDR1 reads MDHEN; CDR2 reads SYDVKM. V lost 7 bases, J lost 6 bases, and 15 bases stayed unmatched. The CDR3 is made up of 16 amino acids. This CDR3 is CASNLIGQAFVQPQHF. CDR3 DNA sequence: TGTGCCAGCAATCTCATCGGACAGGCTTTCGTTCAGCCCCAGCATTTT.

Ten or more counts support this clonotype. The gene calls are TRBV7-9 and TRBJ2-7; the D is unclear. CDR3 length equals 14 residues. The germline V gene has CDR1 SEHNR and CDR2 FQNEAQ (reference sequence). V lost 4 bases, J lost 0 bases, and 10 bases lay in between. Written as DNA, the CDR3 is TGTGCCAGCAGCTCCACCCGGAGCTCCTACGAGCAGTACTTC. Translated, it gives CASSSTRSSYEQYF. Variable domain in full (rest from reference TRBV7-9 and TRBJ2-7): DTGVSQNPRHKITKRGQNVTFRCDPISEHNRLYWYRQTLGQGPEFLTYFQNEAQLEKSRLLSDRFSAERPKGSFSTLEIQRTEQGDSAMYLCASSSTRSSYEQYFGPGTRLTVT.

The V call is TRBV29-1, the J call TRBJ2-3; no definite D call. The CDR3 sequence is 13 residues long. Per germline, CDR1 SQVTM and CDR2 ANQGSEA. V was shortened by 3 bases and J by 2 bases, with 9 bases between the two germline ends. The CDR3 here is CSVDTGATDTQYF. The DNA for the CDR3 is TGCAGCGTTGATACCGGCGCCACAGATACGCAGTATTTT.

This clonotype was seen ten or more times. The chain links TRBV4-1 to TRBJ1-4; D is uncertain. In germline, CDR1 is MGHRA, CDR2 YSYEKL. V gave up 3 bases and J gave up 0 bases, with 23 bases separating them. The CDR3 sequence is 20 residues long. The DNA for the CDR3 is TGCGCCAGCAGCCAGATTATTTGGAGGGCAGCTGGGACAACTAATGAAAAACTGTTTTTT. Its protein product is CASSQIIWRAAGTTNEKLFF.

This clonotype appeared many times. The rearrangement joins TRBV12-3 or TRBV12-4 to TRBJ2-5, with D possibly matching TRBD1 (6 bases). Trimming removed 6 bases at V and 2 bases at J, with 13 bases between. This CDR3 has 14 amino acids. CDR3 protein: CASRKQGLQETQYF. The CDR3 DNA is TGTGCCAGCAGGAAACAGGGCCTACAAGAGACCCAGTACTTC.

This rearrangement joins TRBV5-6 to TRBJ2-2; 14 bases agree with TRBD2. CDR1 is SGHDT and CDR2 is YYEEEE in the germline V gene. CDR3 size: 21 residues. V lost 4 bases, J lost 6 bases, and 20 bases stayed unmatched. For the CDR3, the DNA is TGTGCCAGCAGCGGGCTTTATGGGGAAGCCGGGACTAGCGGGAGTGCCGGGGAGCTGTTTTTT. Protein product: CASSGLYGEAGTSGSAGELFF.

The chain employs TRBV28 and TRBJ2-2; 7 positions agree with TRBD2. Per germline, CDR1 MDHEN and CDR2 SYDVKM. The CDR3 covers 12 residues. V was clipped by 8 bases and J by 4 bases; unmatched bases: 1. The CDR3 here is CASGRGTGELFF. The CDR3 DNA is TGTGCCAGCGGGAGGGGCACCGGGGAGCTGTTTTTT.

A word on this clonotype: Sequence at one end of the junction differs from germline and may be a read error. The chain recombines TRBV2 with TRBJ2-7; 11 positions match TRBD1. CDR1 and CDR2 from the germline V gene are SNHLY and FYNNEI. This CDR3 is built from 12 residues. The CDR3 here is CASSVARDRGFF. DNA for the CDR3: TGTGCCAGCAGTGTGGCCCGGGACAGGGGGTTCTTC.